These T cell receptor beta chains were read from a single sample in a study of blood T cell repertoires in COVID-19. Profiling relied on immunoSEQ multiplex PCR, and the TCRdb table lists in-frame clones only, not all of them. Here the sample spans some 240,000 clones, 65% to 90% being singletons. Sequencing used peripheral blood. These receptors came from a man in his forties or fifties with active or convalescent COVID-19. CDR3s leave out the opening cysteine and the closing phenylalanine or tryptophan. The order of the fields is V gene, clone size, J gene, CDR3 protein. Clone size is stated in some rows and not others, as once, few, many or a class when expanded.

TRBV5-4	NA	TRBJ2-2	ASTTLLESRELF
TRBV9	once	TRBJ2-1	ASSVSGVSTYNEQF
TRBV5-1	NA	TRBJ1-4	ASSFSRASYEKLF
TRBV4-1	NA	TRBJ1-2	ASSQYPAGTGIFYGYT
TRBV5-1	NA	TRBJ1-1	ASTGQNTEAF
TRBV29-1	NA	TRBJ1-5	SVILTGELNQPQH
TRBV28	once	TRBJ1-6	ASTREGQGYSPLH
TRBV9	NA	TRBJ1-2	ASSAGDSNYGYT
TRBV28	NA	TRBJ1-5	ASRDTNQPQH
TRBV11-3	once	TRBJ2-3	ASSSQGALTDTQY
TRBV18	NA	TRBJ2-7	ASSPYRDRTYEQY
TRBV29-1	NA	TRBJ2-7	SGGTDLYEQY
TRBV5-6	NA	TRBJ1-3	ASSPGQGWSGNTIY
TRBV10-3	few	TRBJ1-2	AISNPPGEATHGYT
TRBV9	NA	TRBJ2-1	ASSVGSGEYNEQF
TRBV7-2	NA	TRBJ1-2	ASSFERGSGYT
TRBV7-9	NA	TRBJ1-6	ASQMSSYNSPLH
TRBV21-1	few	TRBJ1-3	ASSEATGGIGNTIY
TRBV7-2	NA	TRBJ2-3	ASSLMGQGVDTQY
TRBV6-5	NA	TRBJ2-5	AARRTSGPQETQY
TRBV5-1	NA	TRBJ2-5	ASSLEGVETQY
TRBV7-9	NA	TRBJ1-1	ASSFTGANTEAF
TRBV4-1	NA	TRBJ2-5	ASSPGLAGGHETQY
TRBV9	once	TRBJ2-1	ASSVAGGSYNEQF
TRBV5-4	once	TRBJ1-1	ASSIGQGRTEAF
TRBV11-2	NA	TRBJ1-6	ASSLVRGQGSPLH
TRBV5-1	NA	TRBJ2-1	ASSSDRAHEQF
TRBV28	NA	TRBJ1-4	ASGLTGGTNEKLF
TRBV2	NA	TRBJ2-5	ASSIGTSGKETQY
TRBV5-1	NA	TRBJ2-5	ASSLGPDRGGQETQY
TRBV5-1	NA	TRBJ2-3	ASSPGLTTTDTQY
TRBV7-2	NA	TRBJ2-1	ASSGQGADEQF
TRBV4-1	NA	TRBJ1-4	ASSRLTGYNEKLF
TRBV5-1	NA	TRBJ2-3	ASSLSALAGGFTDTQY
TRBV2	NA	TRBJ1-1	ASRTGQGSTEAF
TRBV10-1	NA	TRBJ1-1	ASSGGNVNTEAF
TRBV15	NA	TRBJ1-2	ATSRVYRDGGYT
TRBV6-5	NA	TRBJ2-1	ASTPGGYNEQF
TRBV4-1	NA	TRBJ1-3	ASSQEQGAVYNTIY
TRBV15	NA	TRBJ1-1	ATSREVTGTTEAF
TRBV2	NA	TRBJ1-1	ASSESGTRTEAF
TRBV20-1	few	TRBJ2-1	SASNPGLAMNEQF